These 7 T cell receptor beta chains came from one sample sequenced in a study of blood T cell repertoires in COVID-19 (dated by TCRdb to about 2020). Library creation used the immunoSEQ multiplex PCR assay. This immuneACCESS table, as held by TCRdb, lists in-frame sequences with V and J called but not all clones. Of the missing ones, under half trace to an unresolved V gene in checked studies; the others have no known cause. In this sample the table shows 60,000 to 70,000 clones, roughly 80% of which occur a single time. The ten biggest clones cover just over 40% of the sample. The sequencing input was peripheral blood. These receptors were collected from a human donor in a cohort sampled during active COVID-19.

The CDR3 DNA sequence: TGTGCCAGCAAAGACAGCTATGGCTACACCTTC. Protein: CASKDSYGYTF. The chain recombines TRBV12-3 or TRBV12-4 with TRBJ1-2; maybe TRBD1 (5 bases). CDR3 length: 11 amino acids. V lost 7 bases, J lost 4 bases, and 7 bases lay in between.

This chain links TRBV9 with TRBJ2-2, with 8 bases identical to TRBD2. CDR3 size: 16 residues. The V and J ends lost 2 bases and 0 bases, in that order; junction bases with no gene match: 3. The germline V gene has CDR1 SGDLS and CDR2 YYNGEE. In DNA, the CDR3 is TGTGCCAGCAGCGTGACTAGCGCCGCGAACACCGGGGAGCTGTTTTTT. It encodes CASSVTSAANTGELFF.

The rearrangement links TRBV7-2 to TRBJ2-2; D is possibly TRBD1 (6 bases). Germline V gene lookup returns CDR1 SGHTA and CDR2 FQGNSA. V was cut by 5 bases and J by 4 bases, with 14 bases left in between. CDR3 length equals 15 residues. The CDR3, as DNA: TGTGCCAGCAGCCAAGGACAGCCGAGCACCGGGGAGCTGTTTTTT. Translated, it gives CASSQGQPSTGELFF.

The chain joins TRBV14 to TRBJ2-7; 7 positions match TRBD1. Germline trimming cut 5 bases from V and 2 bases from J; bases unmatched to any gene: 6. In germline, CDR1 is SGHDN, CDR2 FVKESK. The CDR3 length is 14 residues. The CDR3 region is CASSGRGQTYEQYF. CDR3 sequence (DNA): TGTGCCAGCAGCGGTCGGGGACAGACCTACGAGCAGTACTTC.

In this sample, this clone turned up once. J is TRBJ2-7 and V is TRBV6-7, with a weak D call TRBD2 (6 bases). TRBV6-7 belongs to the ORF category, with a function that is uncertain. V lost 7 bases, J lost 3 bases, and 16 bases lay in between. The CDR3 runs to 14 residues. CDR3 sequence reads: CASIINRENYEQYF. In DNA form, the CDR3 reads TGTGCCAGCATTATTAACCGGGAGAACTACGAGCAGTACTTC.

This clone was seen just once. The rearrangement joins TRBV27 to TRBJ2-5; 8 bases map to TRBD2. Germline V gene sequence: CDR1 MNHEY, CDR2 SMNVEV (reference sequence). The CDR3 extends over 14 amino acids. V was clipped by 2 bases and J by 2 bases; unmatched bases: 1. The CDR3 sequence is CASSLASGQETQYF. The CDR3 region has the DNA TGTGCCAGCAGTTTAGCTAGCGGGCAAGAGACCCAGTACTTC.

This sequence joins TRBV7-2 and TRBJ2-1; D uncertain. The CDR3 extends over 13 amino acids. V lost 5 bases and J 7 bases, leaving 12 bases between the germline ends. Germline V CDR1 and CDR2: SGHTA, FQGNSA. The DNA for the CDR3 is TGTGCCAGCAGCGGCCCTATGACAAATGAGCAGTTCTTC. This sequence encodes CASSGPMTNEQFF.